This TCR beta chain appears in the sequencing data of a study of identical twins. Study-wide points: Within twin pairs, the out-of-frame alpha sequences they shared showed excess low generation probability. There is a chance that invariant MAIT and iNKT cells partially muddied zero-insertion analyses.

MiXCR, applied by TCRdb to the 5' RACE reads, yields one record per CDR3 protein. The table records about 150,000 distinct CDR3 sequences, under 4.5% of them present only once. Germline lookup yields CDR1 SGDLS and CDR2 YYNGEE. Trimming cost V 0 bases and J 5 bases, with 10 bases left between them. This CDR3 is 14 amino acids long. Ten or more counts support this clonotype. Its antigen is not known. Sequencing used memory T cells sorted from blood. This sequence joins TRBV9 and TRBJ2-3; D gene unclear. This sequence originates from a man younger than 35 in good health. The CDR3: CASSVAEKGDTQYF. The CDR3 DNA follows: TGTGCCAGCAGCGTAGCGGAGAAGGGAGATACGCAGTATTTT.